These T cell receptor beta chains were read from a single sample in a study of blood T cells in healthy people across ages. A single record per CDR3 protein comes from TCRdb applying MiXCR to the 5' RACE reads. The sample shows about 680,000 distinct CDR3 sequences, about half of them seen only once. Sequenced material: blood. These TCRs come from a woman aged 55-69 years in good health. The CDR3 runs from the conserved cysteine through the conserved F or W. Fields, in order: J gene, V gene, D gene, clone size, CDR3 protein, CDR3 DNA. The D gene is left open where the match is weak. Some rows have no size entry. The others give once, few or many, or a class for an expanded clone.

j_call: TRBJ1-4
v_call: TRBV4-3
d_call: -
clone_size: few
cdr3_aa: CASSQGNSFFIEKLFF
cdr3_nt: TGCGCCAGCAGCCAAGGGAATTCATTCTTCATTGAAAAACTGTTTTTT

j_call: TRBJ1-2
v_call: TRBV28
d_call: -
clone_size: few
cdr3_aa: CASRGQGKNYGYTF
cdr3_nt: TGTGCCAGCAGGGGTCAGGGGAAGAACTATGGCTACACCTTC

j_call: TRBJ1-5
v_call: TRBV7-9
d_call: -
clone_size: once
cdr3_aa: CASSRYKEGNQPQHF
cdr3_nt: TGTGCCAGCAGCCGTTACAAGGAGGGCAATCAGCCCCAGCATTTT

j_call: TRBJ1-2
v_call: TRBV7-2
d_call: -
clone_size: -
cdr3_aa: CASSLGGKHGYTF
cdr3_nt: TGTGCCAGCAGCTTGGGAGGGAAACATGGCTACACCTTC

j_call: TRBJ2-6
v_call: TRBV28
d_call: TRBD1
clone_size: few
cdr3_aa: CASMRGPISGANVLTF
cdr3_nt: TGTGCCAGCATGAGGGGGCCTATCTCTGGGGCCAACGTCCTGACTTTC

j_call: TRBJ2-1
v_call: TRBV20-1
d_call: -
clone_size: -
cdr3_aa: CSARGLDNFYNERFF
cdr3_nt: TGCAGTGCTAGAGGACTAGATAATTTCTACAATGAGCGGTTCTTC

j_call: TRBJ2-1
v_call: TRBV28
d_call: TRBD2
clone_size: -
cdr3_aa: CASRNLYYAGVSYNEQFF
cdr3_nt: TGTGCCAGCAGAAATCTTTACTACGCGGGAGTGTCCTACAATGAGCAGTTCTTC

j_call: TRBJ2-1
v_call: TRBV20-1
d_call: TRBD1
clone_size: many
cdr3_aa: CSARPRGLAYNEQFF
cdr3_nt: TGCAGTGCTAGACCCAGGGGGCTGGCCTACAATGAGCAGTTCTTC

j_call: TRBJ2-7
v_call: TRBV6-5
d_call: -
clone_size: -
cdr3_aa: CASSLWDLSSSYEQYF
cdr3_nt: TGTGCCAGCAGTTTATGGGACCTGTCGAGCTCCTACGAGCAGTACTTC

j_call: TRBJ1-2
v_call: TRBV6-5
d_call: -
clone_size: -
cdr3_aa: CASSVEGLSGYTF
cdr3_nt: TGTGCCAGCAGTGTCGAAGGGTTAAGCGGCTACACCTTC

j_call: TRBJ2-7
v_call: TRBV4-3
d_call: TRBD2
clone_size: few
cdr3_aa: CASSQDYAGGIDEQYF
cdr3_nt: TGCGCCAGCAGCCAAGATTACGCGGGAGGAATCGACGAGCAGTACTTC

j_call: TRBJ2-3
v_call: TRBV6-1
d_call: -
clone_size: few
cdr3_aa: CASRVGGFTDTQYF
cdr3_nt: TGTGCCAGCAGAGTGGGGGGATTCACAGATACGCAGTATTTT

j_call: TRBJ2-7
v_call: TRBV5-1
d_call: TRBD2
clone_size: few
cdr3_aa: CASSGTRLNSGRGIKTPSYEQYF
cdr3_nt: TGCGCCAGCAGCGGAACCCGATTGAATAGCGGGAGAGGTATTAAAACCCCCTCCTACGAGCAGTACTTC

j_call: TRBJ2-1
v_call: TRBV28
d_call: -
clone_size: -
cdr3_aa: CATNEAGQYNEQFF
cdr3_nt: TGTGCCACCAATGAGGCAGGGCAGTACAATGAGCAGTTCTTC

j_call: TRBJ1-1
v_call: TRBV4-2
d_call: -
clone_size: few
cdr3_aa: CASSQVGRGLNTEAFF
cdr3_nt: TGTGCCAGCAGCCAAGTGGGCAGGGGCCTGAACACTGAAGCTTTCTTT

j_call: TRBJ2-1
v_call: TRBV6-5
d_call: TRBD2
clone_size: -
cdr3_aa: CASRASGVYNEQFF
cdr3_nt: TGTGCCAGCAGGGCTAGCGGAGTCTACAATGAGCAGTTCTTC

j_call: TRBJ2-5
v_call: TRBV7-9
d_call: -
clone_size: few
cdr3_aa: CASSLENQETQYF
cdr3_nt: TGTGCCAGCAGCTTAGAGAACCAAGAGACCCAGTACTTC